The 25 T cell receptor beta chains below all came from one sample that was sequenced in a study of control samples from healthy donors and cancer patients. Generated by immunoSEQ multiplex PCR, the TCRdb table keeps only in-frame clones and is missing some. The repertoire holds 200,000 to 250,000 clones, with about 95% as singletons. Sequencing was carried out using blood. Receptor source: a man in his fifties in good health.

This clone was observed once. Other DNA sequences in the same sample also yield this CDR3. The rearrangement joins TRBV18 to TRBJ1-1; D call uncertain. The ends were cut back, 3 bases at V and 0 bases at J, with 5 bases in the middle. The CDR3 runs to 13 residues. Germline lookup yields CDR1 KGHSH and CDR2 LQKENI. The CDR3 bases are TGTGCCAGCTCACCCGGGTTGAACACTGAAGCTTTCTTT. It encodes CASSPGLNTEAFF.

The chain combines TRBV5-1 with TRBJ1-2; maybe TRBD1 (6 bases). The CDR3 sequence is 14 residues long. Germline V gives CDR1 SGHRS, CDR2 YFSETQ. V gave up 3 bases and J gave up 3 bases, with 12 bases separating them. As DNA, the CDR3 is TGCGCCAGCAGCTCGCAGGGGCTGGACTATGGCTACACCTTC. Protein: CASSSQGLDYGYTF. Complete variable domain (other parts from reference TRBV5-1 and TRBJ1-2): KAGVTQTPRYLIKTRGQQVTLSCSPISGHRSVSWYQQTPGQGLQFLFEYFSETQRNKGNFPGRFSGRQFSNSRSEMNVSTLELGDSALYLCASSSQGLDYGYTFGSGTRLTVV.

The J gene is TRBJ1-1, the V gene TRBV10-1; D unresolved. Germline-derived CDR1 and CDR2 are WNHNN and SYGVQD (reference sequence). V was shortened by 10 bases and J by 4 bases, with 10 bases between the two germline ends. The length of the CDR3 is 11 residues. The DNA of the CDR3 is TGCGCCATGCCACGGATCACTGAAGCTTTCTTT. It is translated as CAMPRITEAFF.

The rearrangement joins TRBV4-2 to TRBJ1-3; TRBD1 matches at 10 bases. V gave up 3 bases and J gave up 7 bases; unmatched junction bases: 3. The CDR3 runs to 14 residues. The germline CDR1 and CDR2 sequences are LGHNA and YNFKEQ. The CDR3 nucleotides read TGTGCCAGCAGCCAGGAGGACAGGGGGAACACCATATATTTT. Protein product: CASSQEDRGNTIYF.

On this clone itself: One end of the junction fails to match germline, which may point to a read error. The chain carries TRBV7-7 and TRBJ2-1, with a tentative D call TRBD2 (6 bases). The CDR3 loop spans 16 amino acids. The germline CDR1 and CDR2 sequences are SSHAT and FNYEAQ (reference sequence). CDR3 in DNA: TGTGCTAGCAGCTTACAGGCGGGGCTGGGTCCGAATGAGCAGTTCTTC. Protein product: CASSLQAGLGPNEQFF.

The chain joins TRBV6-2 or TRBV6-3 to TRBJ1-2, with D possibly matching TRBD1 (6 bases). CDR1 is MNHEY, CDR2 SVGEGT, per germline. Trimming took 6 bases from V and 3 from J, leaving 17 bases between them. The CDR3 is 15 amino acids. CDR3 amino acids: CASSRITGFDYGYTF. In DNA, the CDR3 is TGTGCCAGCAGCCGAATTACAGGGTTCGACTATGGCTACACCTTC.

This chain uses TRBV5-4 with TRBJ2-7; D remains unclear. The V end was cut by 1 base, the J end by 1 base, with 6 bases between. The CDR3 spans 13 residues. Germline lookup yields CDR1 SGHNT and CDR2 YYREEE (reference sequence). CDR3 residues: CASSLMPSYEQYF. The CDR3 coding sequence is TGTGCCAGCAGCTTGATGCCGTCCTACGAGCAGTACTTC. Using reference TRBV5-4 and TRBJ2-7 for the parts outside the CDR3, the full variable domain is ETGVTQSPTHLIKTRGQQVTLRCSSQSGHNTVSWYQQALGQGPQFIFQYYREEENGRGNFPPRFSGLQFPNYSSELNVNALELDDSALYLCASSLMPSYEQYFGPGTRLTVT.

The chain uses TRBV5-3 and TRBJ1-6; D gene ambiguous. TRBV5-3 is annotated as an ORF whose role is uncertain. V lost 5 bases and J 2 bases, leaving 11 bases between the germline ends. The CDR3 has 15 residues. The CDR3 sequence: CARRGKYTYNSPLHF. CDR3 DNA: TGTGCCAGAAGGGGGAAATACACCTATAATTCACCCCTCCACTTT.

The chain has TRBV7-9 and TRBJ2-1, with D uncertain. Germline V lookup: CDR1 SEHNR, CDR2 FQNEAQ (reference sequence). V shed 5 bases and J shed 5 bases, with 16 bases lying between them. The CDR3 is made up of 15 amino acids. Here the CDR3 reads CASSLLPDPNNEQFF. CDR3 bases: TGTGCCAGCAGCCTTCTCCCGGACCCCAACAATGAGCAGTTCTTC.

The chain is built from TRBV7-6 and TRBJ1-5; D not resolved. Germline V gene data show CDR1 as SGHVS and CDR2 as FNYEAQ. V lost 5 bases and J lost 0, with 17 bases in between. The CDR3 spans 17 residues. CDR3 amino acids: CASSPRPGSTSNQPQHF. As DNA, the CDR3 is TGTGCCAGCAGCCCTAGACCGGGGTCCACTAGCAATCAGCCCCAGCATTTT. Full variable domain (missing parts from reference TRBV7-6 and TRBJ1-5): GAGVSQSPRYKVTKRGQDVALRCDPISGHVSLYWYRQALGQGPEFLTYFNYEAQQDKSGLPNDRFSAERPEGSISTLTIQRTEQRDSAMYRCASSPRPGSTSNQPQHFGDGTRLSIL.

The chain carries TRBV10-1 and TRBJ2-7; 9 bases align to TRBD2. CDR1 and CDR2 from the germline V gene are WNHNN and SYGVQD (reference sequence). CDR3 length: 15 residues. With 5 bases clipped from V and 1 base from J, the junction kept 6 bases outside the gene matches. The CDR3 loop reads CASSRGSGRSYEQYV. The CDR3 DNA reads as TGCGCCAGCAGTAGGGGTAGCGGGAGATCCTACGAGCAGTACGTC.

CDR3 DNA sequence: TGTGCCAGCAGCTACAACAGGGGGCGTACAGATACGCAGTATTTT. The encoded protein is CASSYNRGRTDTQYF. V gene TRBV7-2 combines with J gene TRBJ2-3, with TRBD1 identical over 9 bases. The germline gives CDR1 SGHTA, CDR2 FQGNSA. The CDR3 consists of 15 residues. The junction had 5 bases not matched to a gene; V was cut back by 4 bases and J by 3 bases.

The chain recombines TRBV20-1 with TRBJ2-5; possibly TRBD1 or TRBD2 for D (5 bases each). CDR1 and CDR2 (germline): DFQATT, SNEGSKA (reference sequence). CDR3 length equals 10 residues. V gave up 6 bases and J gave up 4 bases, with 6 bases separating them. The CDR3: CSAGTETQYF. In DNA, the CDR3 is TGCAGTGCCGGGACAGAGACCCAGTACTTC.

The V call is TRBV5-1, the J call TRBJ1-4; D is unclear. Trimming took 4 bases from V and 8 from J, leaving 9 bases between them. Germline values: CDR1 SGHRS, CDR2 YFSETQ. The CDR3 contains 12 residues. This CDR3 is CASSLGGEKLFF. CDR3 bases: TGCGCCAGCAGCCTCGGAGGGGAAAAACTGTTTTTT.

The CDR3 reads CASSELQGDNSPLHF. The CDR3 DNA reads TGTGCCAGCTCCGAACTCCAGGGAGATAATTCACCCCTCCACTTT. The V gene is TRBV18, the J gene TRBJ1-6; D may be TRBD1 (5 bases). The CDR3 is made up of 15 amino acids. CDR1 and CDR2 (germline): KGHSH, LQKENI. Trimming took 6 bases from V and 5 from J, leaving 14 bases between them.

This clone was found once. The chain is built from TRBV7-9 and TRBJ1-6; TRBD1 might be the D (6 bases). Trimming took 2 bases from V and 11 from J, leaving 7 bases between them. CDR3 length: 12 residues. Germline V lookup: CDR1 SEHNR, CDR2 FQNEAQ (reference sequence). The CDR3 DNA sequence: TGTGCCAGCAGCTTATCAGGGGCACCCCTCCACTTT. It is translated as CASSLSGAPLHF.

The rearrangement links TRBV19 to TRBJ2-1, with 9 nucleotides matching TRBD2. The length of the CDR3 is 20 residues. Germline CDR1 and CDR2: LNHDA and SQIVND (reference sequence). The trim removed 3 bases at V and 9 bases at J, leaving 24 bases unmatched. As DNA, the CDR3 is TGTGCCAGTAGTATCCTGCGGGGGGGGCCCGCGGCTACGAGAATTCTTGAGCAGTTCTTC. It is translated as CASSILRGGPAATRILEQFF.

J is TRBJ2-1 and V is TRBV11-3; 7 bases match TRBD2. Germline CDR1 and CDR2: SGHNT and YENEEA. After removal of 1 base from V and 6 bases from J, the junction contained 9 bases not matched to a gene. The CDR3 covers 16 residues. The CDR3, as DNA: TGTGCCAGCAGCTTAGGCGGCGGGGGACTTAGCAATGAGCAGTTCTTC. Translation: CASSLGGGGLSNEQFF.

The rearrangement joins TRBV11-2 to TRBJ2-2; D might be TRBD1 (5 bases). This CDR3 contains 16 residues. Germline CDR1 reads SGHAT; CDR2 reads FQNNGV. V dropped 2 bases and J dropped 4 bases, with 14 bases sitting between them. DNA for the CDR3: TGTGCCAGCAGCTTATATAGGGGATTTTTCACCGGGGAGCTGTTTTTT. It codes for CASSLYRGFFTGELFF.

This sequence joins TRBV12-2 and TRBJ2-1; TRBD2 reflects the table's D call only, with no check against the DNA. TRBV12-2 is a recognized pseudogene. The CDR3 has 15 amino acids. The CDR3, as DNA: TGTGCAAGTCGCTTAGAAGGACTAGCCTACAATGAGCAGTTCTTC. This gives the protein CASRLEGLAYNEQFF.

The chain employs TRBV5-4 and TRBJ2-7; D is undetermined. The CDR3 loop spans 13 amino acids. CDR1 and CDR2 from the germline V gene are SGHNT and YYREEE (reference sequence). Trimming stripped 3 bases from V and 4 bases from J, with 11 bases between. CDR3 protein: CASSSTPDYEQYV. The CDR3 DNA sequence: TGTGCCAGCAGCTCTACCCCCGATTACGAGCAGTACGTC.

This clone was found once. This chain links TRBV27 with TRBJ1-1; perhaps TRBD1 as D (6 bases). Germline V gives CDR1 MNHEY, CDR2 SMNVEV (reference sequence). The CDR3 is 13 residues long. Trimming shortened V by 3 bases and J by 11 bases, and 16 bases separated the two germline ends. The CDR3 loop reads CASSLADRRKAFF. The CDR3 DNA is TGTGCCAGCAGTTTGGCAGACAGGAGGAAGGCTTTCTTT.

The V gene is TRBV27, the J gene TRBJ2-7, with 9 nucleotides matching TRBD1. The CDR3 is 14 residues long. CDR1 and CDR2 from the germline V gene are MNHEY and SMNVEV (reference sequence). With 3 bases clipped from V and 0 bases from J, the junction kept 0 bases outside the gene matches. The CDR3 protein is CASSLTGGSYEQYV. CDR3 nucleotide sequence: TGTGCCAGCAGTTTGACAGGGGGCTCCTACGAGCAGTACGTC.

The sample holds one count of this clone. The limits of the CDR3 on the DNA are not certain, so only TCRdb's listed CDR3 is given. V is TRBV6-5 and J is TRBJ2-7; the D call of TRBD2 is as the table states it, not checked on the DNA. The CDR3 contains 14 residues when both ends are counted. Germline CDR1 is MNHEY and CDR2 is SVGAGI. CDR3 region: CASTFGSGAYEQYF.

The chain links TRBV6-5 to TRBJ2-1; TRBD1 aligns across 7 bases. CDR1 and CDR2 from the germline V gene are MNHEY and SVGAGI. The CDR3 extends over 15 amino acids. V dropped 6 bases and J dropped 1; count of bases not matched to a gene: 6. CDR3 sequence: CASRSPGQSYNEQFF. As DNA, the CDR3 is TGTGCCAGCAGAAGCCCGGGACAGTCCTACAATGAGCAGTTCTTC.